This paragraph covers one T cell receptor (beta chain) sequence. The CDR3 covers 19 residues. V lost 6 bases to trimming and J lost 0 bases, with 22 bases between them. Per germline, CDR1 SGDLS and CDR2 YYNGEE. TCRdb fed the RACE reads into MiXCR, producing one record per CDR3 protein. The data contain 200,000 to 300,000 distinct CDR3 sequences, approximately 8.4% of them singletons. The data were obtained in a study of human T cells and chemical hapten exposure. Time point indicated: pre-sensitization, week 0. Treatment meaning: therapeutic diphenylcyclopropenone sensitization with weekly scalp DPC. The receptor was derived from a woman in her thirties or forties with alopecia areata. Some clones in this sample may be carry-over from other donors' samples. Sequencing used whole blood, obtained in connection with sensitization to the hapten diphenylcyclopropenone (DPC). The chain has TRBV9 and TRBJ2-6; TRBD2 might be the D (5 bases). CDR3: CASTEGQGLPGSGANVLTF. CDR3 DNA: TGTGCCAGCACCGAGGGCCAAGGACTCCCAGGCTCTGGGGCCAACGTCCTGACTTTC.